This TCR beta chain was identified in a study of naive and memory T cell subsets. Study-wide results and limits: Between naive and memory subsets, TCR abundance power law exponents differed. Naive and memory repertoire findings lacked a ground truth for validation. Over 85% of naive TCR sequences appeared only once, unlike memory subsets.

This clonotype occurred a few times. Its target is not known. J lost 5 bases, V lost 3 bases, and 6 bases had no gene match. CDR1 is SGDLS, CDR2 YYNGEE, per germline. The CDR3 covers 15 residues. Two oligonucleotides, mixed equimolar, formed the beta constant-region primer covering TRBC1 and TRBC2. Four rounds of PCR amplified the ligated cDNA using nested alpha and beta constant-region primers plus SP2. TCRdb independently ran MiXCR on the UMI-ligation and nested PCR reads; one entry per CDR3 protein. The sample yields 30,000 to 40,000 distinct CDR3 sequences, around 18% seen once. V is TRBV9 and J is TRBJ2-5; 11 bases line up with TRBD2. The sample was effector memory CD4+ T cells from blood. The subset: effector memory, CD45RA- CD27-. This TCR came from a human donor in good health. Here the CDR3 reads CASSASGRNFETQYF. Here the CDR3 DNA reads TGTGCCAGCAGCGCTAGCGGGAGGAATTTCGAGACCCAGTACTTC.